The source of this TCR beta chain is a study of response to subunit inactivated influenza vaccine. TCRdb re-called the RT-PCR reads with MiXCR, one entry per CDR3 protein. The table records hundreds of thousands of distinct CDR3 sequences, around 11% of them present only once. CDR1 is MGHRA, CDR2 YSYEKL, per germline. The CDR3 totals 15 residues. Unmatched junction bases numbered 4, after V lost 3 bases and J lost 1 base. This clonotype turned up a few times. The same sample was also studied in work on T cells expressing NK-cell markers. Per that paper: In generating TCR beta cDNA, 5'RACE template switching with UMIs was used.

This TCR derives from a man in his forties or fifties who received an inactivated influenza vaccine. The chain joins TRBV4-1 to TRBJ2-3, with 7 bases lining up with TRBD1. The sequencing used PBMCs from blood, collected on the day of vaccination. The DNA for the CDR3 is TGCGCCAGCAGCCACGGGACAGCTGGCACAGATACGCAGTATTTT. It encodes CASSHGTAGTDTQYF.